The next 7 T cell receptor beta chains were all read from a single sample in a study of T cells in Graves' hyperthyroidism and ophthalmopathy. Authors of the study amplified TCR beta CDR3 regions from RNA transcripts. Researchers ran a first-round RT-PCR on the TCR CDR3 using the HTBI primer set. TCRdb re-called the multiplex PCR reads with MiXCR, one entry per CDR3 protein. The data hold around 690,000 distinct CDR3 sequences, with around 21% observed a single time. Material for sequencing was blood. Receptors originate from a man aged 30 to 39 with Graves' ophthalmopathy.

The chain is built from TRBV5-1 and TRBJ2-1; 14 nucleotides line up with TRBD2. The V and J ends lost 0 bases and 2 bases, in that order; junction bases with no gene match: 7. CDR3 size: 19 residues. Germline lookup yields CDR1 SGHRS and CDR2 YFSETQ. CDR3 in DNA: TGCGCCAGCAGCTTGGGACTAGCGGGAGGGCCTACGGCCTACAATGAGCAGTTCTTC. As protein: CASSLGLAGGPTAYNEQFF.

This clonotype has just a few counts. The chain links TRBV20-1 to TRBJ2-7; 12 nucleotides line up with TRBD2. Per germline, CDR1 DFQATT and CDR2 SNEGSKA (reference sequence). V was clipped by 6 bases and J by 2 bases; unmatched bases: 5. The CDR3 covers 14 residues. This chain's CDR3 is CSAGLAGNPYEQYF. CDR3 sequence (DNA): TGCAGTGCCGGACTAGCGGGAAACCCCTACGAGCAGTACTTC.

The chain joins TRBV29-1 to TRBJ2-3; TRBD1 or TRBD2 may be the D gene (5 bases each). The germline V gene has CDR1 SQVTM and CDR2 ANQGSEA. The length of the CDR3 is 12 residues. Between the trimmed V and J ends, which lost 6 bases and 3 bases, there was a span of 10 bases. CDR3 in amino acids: CSVGDGTDTQYF. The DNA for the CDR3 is TGCAGCGTCGGGGACGGGACAGATACGCAGTATTTT.

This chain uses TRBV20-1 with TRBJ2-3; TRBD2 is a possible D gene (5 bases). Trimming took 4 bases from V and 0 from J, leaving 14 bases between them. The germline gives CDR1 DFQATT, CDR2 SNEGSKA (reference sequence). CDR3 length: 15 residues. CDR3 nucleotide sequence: TGCAGTGCTACTGAGGGAGCGGCCAGCACAGATACGCAGTATTTT. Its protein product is CSATEGAASTDTQYF.

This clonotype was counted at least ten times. CDR3 loop: CASSFLWGGEQYF. CDR3 nucleotides: TGTGCCAGCAGTTTTCTGTGGGGGGGCGAGCAGTACTTC. J is TRBJ2-7 and V is TRBV12-3 or TRBV12-4, with 7 bases identical to TRBD2. This CDR3 contains 13 residues. The J segment lost 6 bases and the V segment lost 3 bases, leaving 5 bases of the junction unmatched.

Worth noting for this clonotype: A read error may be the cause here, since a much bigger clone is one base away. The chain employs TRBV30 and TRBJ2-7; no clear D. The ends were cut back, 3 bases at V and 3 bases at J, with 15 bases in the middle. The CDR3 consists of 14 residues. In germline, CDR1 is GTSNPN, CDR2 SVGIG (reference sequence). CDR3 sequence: CAWRGTTTDYEQYF. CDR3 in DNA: TGTGCCTGGAGAGGTACGACGACGGACTACGAGCAGTACTTC.

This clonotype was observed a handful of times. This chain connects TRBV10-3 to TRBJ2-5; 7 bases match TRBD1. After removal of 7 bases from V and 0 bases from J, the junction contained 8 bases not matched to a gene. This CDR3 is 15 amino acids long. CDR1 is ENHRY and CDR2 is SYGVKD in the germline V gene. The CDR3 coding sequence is TGTGCCATCAAGCCGGGACAGACTAACCAAGAGACCCAGTACTTC. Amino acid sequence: CAIKPGQTNQETQYF.